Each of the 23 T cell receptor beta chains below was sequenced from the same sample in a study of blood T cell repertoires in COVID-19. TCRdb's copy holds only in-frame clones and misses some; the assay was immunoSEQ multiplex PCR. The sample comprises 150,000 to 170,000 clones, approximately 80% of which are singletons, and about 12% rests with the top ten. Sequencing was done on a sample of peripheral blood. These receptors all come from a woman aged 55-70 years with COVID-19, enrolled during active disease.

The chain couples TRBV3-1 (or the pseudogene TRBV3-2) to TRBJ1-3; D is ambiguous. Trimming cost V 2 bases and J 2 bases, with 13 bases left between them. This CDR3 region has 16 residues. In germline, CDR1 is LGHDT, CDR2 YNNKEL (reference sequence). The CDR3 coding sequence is TGTGCCAGCAGCCAATCGAGAGGTGTAACTGGAAACACCATATATTTT. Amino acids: CASSQSRGVTGNTIYF.

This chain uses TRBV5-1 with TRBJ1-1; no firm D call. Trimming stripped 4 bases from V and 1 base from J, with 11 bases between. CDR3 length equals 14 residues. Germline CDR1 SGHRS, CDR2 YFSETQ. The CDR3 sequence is CASSLALANTEAFF. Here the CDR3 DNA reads TGCGCCAGCAGCCTGGCTTTGGCGAACACTGAAGCTTTCTTT.

CDR3 sequence reads: CASSPARQGVRGETQYF. CDR3 nucleotides: TGTGCCAGCAGCCCAGCGAGACAGGGCGTCCGAGGGGAGACCCAGTACTTC. The chain has TRBV14 and TRBJ2-5; the match to TRBD1 covers 7 bases. This CDR3 is 17 amino acids long. The V gene end was trimmed by 4 bases and the J gene end by 5 bases; junction bases not matched to a gene: 16. Germline V gives CDR1 SGHDN, CDR2 FVKESK.

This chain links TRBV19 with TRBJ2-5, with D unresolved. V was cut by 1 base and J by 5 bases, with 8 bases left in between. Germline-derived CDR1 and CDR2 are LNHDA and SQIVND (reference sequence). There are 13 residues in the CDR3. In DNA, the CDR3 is TGTGCCAGTAGTATAGCCCCCGGGGAGACCCAGTACTTC. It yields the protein CASSIAPGETQYF. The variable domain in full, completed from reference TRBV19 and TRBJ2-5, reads DGGITQSPKYLFRKEGQNVTLSCEQNLNHDAMYWYRQDPGQGLRLIYYSQIVNDFQKGDIAEGYSVSREKKESFPLTVTSAQKNPTAFYLCASSIAPGETQYFGPGTRLLVL.

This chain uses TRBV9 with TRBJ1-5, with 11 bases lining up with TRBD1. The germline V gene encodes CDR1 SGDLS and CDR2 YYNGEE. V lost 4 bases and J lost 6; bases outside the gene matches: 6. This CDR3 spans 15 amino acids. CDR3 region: CASSLGQGAGQPQHF. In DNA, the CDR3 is TGTGCCAGCAGCCTTGGACAGGGGGCCGGTCAGCCCCAGCATTTT.

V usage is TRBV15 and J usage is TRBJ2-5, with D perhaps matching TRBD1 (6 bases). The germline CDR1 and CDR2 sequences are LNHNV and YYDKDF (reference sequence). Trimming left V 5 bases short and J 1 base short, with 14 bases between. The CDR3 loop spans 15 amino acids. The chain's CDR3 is CATSRQQGLQETQYF. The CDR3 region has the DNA TGTGCCACCAGCCGACAACAGGGCCTCCAAGAGACCCAGTACTTC.

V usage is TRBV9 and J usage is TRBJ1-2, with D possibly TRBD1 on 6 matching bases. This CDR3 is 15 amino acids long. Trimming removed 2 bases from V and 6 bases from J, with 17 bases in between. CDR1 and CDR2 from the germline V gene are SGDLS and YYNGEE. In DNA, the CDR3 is TGTGCCAGCAGCGTGGGGGGGCAGGAGGTCCATGGCTACACCTTC. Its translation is CASSVGGQEVHGYTF.

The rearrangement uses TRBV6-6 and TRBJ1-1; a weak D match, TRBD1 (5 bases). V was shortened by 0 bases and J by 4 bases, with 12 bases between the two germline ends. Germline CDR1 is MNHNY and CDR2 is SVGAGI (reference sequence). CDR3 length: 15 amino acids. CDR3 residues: CASSYSIRAVTEAFF. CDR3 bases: TGTGCCAGCAGTTACTCGATCAGGGCAGTCACTGAAGCTTTCTTT.

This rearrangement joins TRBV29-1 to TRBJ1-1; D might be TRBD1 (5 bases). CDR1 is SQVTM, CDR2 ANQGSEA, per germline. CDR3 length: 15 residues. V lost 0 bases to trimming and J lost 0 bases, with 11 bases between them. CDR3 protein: CSVEEGVLMNTEAFF. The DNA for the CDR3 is TGCAGCGTTGAAGAAGGGGTCCTCATGAACACTGAAGCTTTCTTT.

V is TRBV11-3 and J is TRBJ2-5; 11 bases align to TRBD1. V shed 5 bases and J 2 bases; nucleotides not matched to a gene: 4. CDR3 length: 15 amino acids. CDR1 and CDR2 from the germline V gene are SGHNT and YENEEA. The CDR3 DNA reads TGTGCCAGCAGCCCCGGGACAGGGGGGCAAGAGACCCAGTACTTC. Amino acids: CASSPGTGGQETQYF.

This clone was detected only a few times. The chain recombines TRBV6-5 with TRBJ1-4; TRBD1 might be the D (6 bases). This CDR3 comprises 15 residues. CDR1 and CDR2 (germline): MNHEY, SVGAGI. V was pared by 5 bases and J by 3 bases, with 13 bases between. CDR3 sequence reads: CASSTDRTSNEKLFF. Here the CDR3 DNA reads TGTGCCAGCAGTACCGACAGGACGTCTAATGAAAAACTGTTTTTT.

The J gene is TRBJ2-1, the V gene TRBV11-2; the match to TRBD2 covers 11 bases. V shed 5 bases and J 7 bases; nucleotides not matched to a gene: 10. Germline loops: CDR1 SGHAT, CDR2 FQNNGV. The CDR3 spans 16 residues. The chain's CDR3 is CASSVIIAGGQNEQFF. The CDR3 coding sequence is TGTGCCAGCAGCGTCATAATAGCGGGGGGGCAAAATGAGCAGTTCTTC.

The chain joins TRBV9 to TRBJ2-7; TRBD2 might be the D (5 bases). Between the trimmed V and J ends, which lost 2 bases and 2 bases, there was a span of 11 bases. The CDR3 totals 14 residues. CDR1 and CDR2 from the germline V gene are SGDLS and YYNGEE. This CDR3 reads CASSVGSETYEQYF. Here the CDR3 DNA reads TGTGCCAGCAGCGTGGGTAGCGAGACCTACGAGCAGTACTTC.

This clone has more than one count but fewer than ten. The CDR3: CASSLTGSTEAFF. The CDR3 bases are TGTGCCAGCAGCTTAACGGGGAGCACTGAAGCTTTCTTT. The chain combines TRBV7-3 with TRBJ1-1; the D is unclear. Trimming left V 0 bases short and J 4 bases short, with 6 bases between. Germline V lookup: CDR1 SGHTA, CDR2 FQGTGA. The CDR3 loop spans 13 amino acids.

The CDR3 protein is CASSPRDRGGYGYTF. CDR3 sequence (DNA): TGTGCCAGCAGTCCCCGGGACAGGGGAGGGTATGGCTACACCTTC. V and J are TRBV6-5 and TRBJ1-2, with TRBD1 identical over 10 bases. V dropped 5 bases and J dropped 5; count of bases not matched to a gene: 8. This CDR3 has 15 residues. Germline CDR1 and CDR2: MNHEY and SVGAGI.

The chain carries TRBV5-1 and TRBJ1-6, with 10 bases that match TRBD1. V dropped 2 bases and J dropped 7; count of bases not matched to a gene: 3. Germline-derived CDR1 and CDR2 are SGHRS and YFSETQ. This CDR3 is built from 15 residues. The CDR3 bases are TGCGCCAGCAGCTTCTCGGGACAGGGGAATTCACCCCTCCACTTT. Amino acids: CASSFSGQGNSPLHF.

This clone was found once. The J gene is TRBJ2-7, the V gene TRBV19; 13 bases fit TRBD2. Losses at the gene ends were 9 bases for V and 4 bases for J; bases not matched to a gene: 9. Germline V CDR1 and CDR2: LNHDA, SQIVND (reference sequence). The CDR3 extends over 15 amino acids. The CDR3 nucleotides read TGTGCCAGCCAGACCAGGACTAGCGGGAGTTACGAGCAGTACTTC. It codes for CASQTRTSGSYEQYF.

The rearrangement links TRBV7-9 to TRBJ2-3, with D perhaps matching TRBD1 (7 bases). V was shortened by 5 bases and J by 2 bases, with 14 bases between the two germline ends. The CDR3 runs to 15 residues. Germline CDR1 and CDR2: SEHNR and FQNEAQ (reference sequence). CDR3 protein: CASSKQGGLTDTQYF. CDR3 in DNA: TGTGCCAGCAGCAAGCAGGGGGGTCTCACAGATACGCAGTATTTT.

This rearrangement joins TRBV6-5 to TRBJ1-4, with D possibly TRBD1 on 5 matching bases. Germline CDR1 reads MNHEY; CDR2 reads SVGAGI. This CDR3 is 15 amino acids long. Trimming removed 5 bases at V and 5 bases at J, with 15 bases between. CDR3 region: CASSLQAQPNEKLFF. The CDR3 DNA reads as TGTGCCAGCAGTCTACAGGCGCAACCCAATGAAAAACTGTTTTTT.

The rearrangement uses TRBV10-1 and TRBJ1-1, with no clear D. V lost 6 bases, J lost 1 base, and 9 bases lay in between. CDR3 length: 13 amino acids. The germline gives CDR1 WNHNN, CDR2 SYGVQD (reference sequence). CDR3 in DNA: TGCGCCAGCAGCGTCGGAGGGAACACTGAAGCTTTCTTT. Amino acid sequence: CASSVGGNTEAFF.

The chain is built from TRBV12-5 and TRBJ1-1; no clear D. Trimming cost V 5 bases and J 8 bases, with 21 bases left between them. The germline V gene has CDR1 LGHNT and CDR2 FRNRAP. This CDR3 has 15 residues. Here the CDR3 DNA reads TGTGCTAGTGGTGATGCCGGGTCCCAACGAGCGGAAGCTTTCTTT. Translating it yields CASGDAGSQRAEAFF.

The DNA for the CDR3 is TGTGCCACCAGCTTTTGGACTAGCGGGAGCTATGAGCAGTTCTTC. Translation: CATSFWTSGSYEQFF. The gene calls are TRBV15 and TRBJ2-1; 13 bases line up with TRBD2. The CDR3 extends over 15 amino acids. The germline V gene has CDR1 LNHNV and CDR2 YYDKDF (reference sequence). V was pared by 5 bases and J by 8 bases, with 6 bases of the junction left unmatched. The variable domain in full, with the rest retrieved from reference TRBV15 and TRBJ2-1, is DAMVIQNPRYQVTQFGKPVTLSCSQTLNHNVMYWYQQKSSQAPKLLFHYYDKDFNNEADTPDNFQSRRPNTSFCFLDIRSPGLGDTAMYLCATSFWTSGSYEQFFGPGTRLTVL.

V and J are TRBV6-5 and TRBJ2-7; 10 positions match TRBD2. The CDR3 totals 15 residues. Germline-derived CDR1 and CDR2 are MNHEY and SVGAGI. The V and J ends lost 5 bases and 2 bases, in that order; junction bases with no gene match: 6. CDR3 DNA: TGTGCCAGCAGTAAACGGACTAGCGGTACCTACGAGCAGTACTTC. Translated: CASSKRTSGTYEQYF.